This entry describes one TCR beta chain. What it recognizes is unknown. These data come from a study of cytomegalovirus exposure and HLA in healthy donors. Background on the study: Early released data comprised around 80 million unique TCRs from HLA-typed donors. Study conclusions and caveats: An analysis that was carried out later associated 16,951 TCR beta sequences with HLA alleles at 0.05 false discovery rate.

The PCR made use of 60 Vbeta and 13 Jbeta primers. TCRdb's copy holds only in-frame clones and misses some; the assay was immunoSEQ multiplex PCR. The data show 160,000 or so clones, roughly 79% seen once. Healthy bone marrow donors made up the donor group. From germline, CDR1 is PRHDT and CDR2 FYEKMQ (reference sequence). V was clipped by 2 bases and J by 6 bases, with 10 bases between them. This CDR3 has 14 residues. The receptor was derived from a woman in her late teens or twenties in good health and CMV-seropositive. The V gene is TRBV13, the J gene TRBJ2-2; no definite D call. Sequencing was carried out using PBMCs. The CDR3 coding sequence is TGTGCCAGCAGCTTATCGCGGCTTTCCGGGGAGCTGTTTTTT. Protein: CASSLSRLSGELFF.